This TCR beta chain stems from a study of blood T cell repertoires in COVID-19. Background on the study: Sites across the United States, Italy and Spain contributed samples from acute and convalescent COVID-19. PBMCs, B-cell-depleted T cells, or T cells were the source of the cDNA or gDNA that made up the material.

How the authors handled the data: Reference gene primer amplification gave nucleated cell count estimates. Assay: immunoSEQ multiplex PCR; the TCRdb copy retains only in-frame clones and omits some. V, J and clone size are taken as reported in that table, and D and trimming were inferred from the DNA itself. This sample has 95,000 to 150,000 clones, with around 85% found just once. The CDR3 has 13 amino acids. V shed 5 bases and J shed 0 bases, with 7 bases lying between them. Patients from Seattle were sampled longitudinally, starting during active infection. The sequencing input was peripheral blood. This chain uses TRBV12-3 or TRBV12-4 with TRBJ1-1; D not resolved. The clonotype was recovered from a man in his thirties or forties with COVID-19, enrolled during active disease. CDR3 coding DNA: TGTGCCAGCAGTCTGGGCATGAACACTGAAGCTTTCTTT. It codes for CASSLGMNTEAFF.